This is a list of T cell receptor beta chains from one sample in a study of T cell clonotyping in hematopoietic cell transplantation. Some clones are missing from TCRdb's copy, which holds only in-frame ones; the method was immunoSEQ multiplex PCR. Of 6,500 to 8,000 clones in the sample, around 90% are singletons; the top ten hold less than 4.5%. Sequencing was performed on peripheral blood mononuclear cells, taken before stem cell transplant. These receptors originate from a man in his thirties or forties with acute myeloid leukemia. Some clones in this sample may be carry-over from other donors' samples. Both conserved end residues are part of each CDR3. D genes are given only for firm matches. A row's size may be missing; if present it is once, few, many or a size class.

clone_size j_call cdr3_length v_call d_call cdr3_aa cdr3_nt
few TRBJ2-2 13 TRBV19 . CASSRRDTGELFF TGTGCCAGTAGTAGAAGGGACACCGGGGAGCTGTTTTTT
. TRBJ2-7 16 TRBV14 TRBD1 CASSQGGQGPIYEQYF TGTGCCAGCAGCCAAGGGGGACAGGGGCCTATCTACGAGCAGTACTTC
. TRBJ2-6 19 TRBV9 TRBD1 CASSFRRDRGYSGANVLTF TGTGCCAGCAGCTTCCGACGGGACAGGGGTTACTCTGGGGCCAACGTCCTGACTTTC
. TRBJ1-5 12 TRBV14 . CASSQGNQPQHF TGTGCCAGCAGCCAGGGGAATCAGCCCCAGCATTTT
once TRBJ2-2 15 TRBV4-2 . CASSYGAQFTGELFF TGTGCCAGCAGCTACGGGGCTCAATTCACCGGGGAGCTGTTTTTT
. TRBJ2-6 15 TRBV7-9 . CASSLASTGANVLTF TGTGCCAGCAGCTTAGCCTCAACTGGGGCCAACGTCCTGACTTTC
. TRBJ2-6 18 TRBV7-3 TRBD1 CASSVLGTVYSGANVLTF TGTGCCAGCAGCGTACTCGGGACAGTTTACTCTGGGGCCAACGTCCTGACTTTC
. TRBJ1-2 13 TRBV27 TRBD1 CASRRTGAYGYTF TGTGCCAGCAGAAGGACAGGGGCCTATGGCTACACCTTC
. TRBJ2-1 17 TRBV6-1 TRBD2 CASSAGTSGLSYNEQFF TGTGCCAGCAGTGCCGGGACTAGCGGCCTCTCCTACAATGAGCAGTTCTTC
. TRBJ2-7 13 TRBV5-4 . CASSLEDPYEQYF TGTGCCAGCAGCTTGGAGGACCCGTACGAGCAGTACTTC
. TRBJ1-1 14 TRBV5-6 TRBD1 CASSSGQGYTEAFF TGTGCCAGCAGCTCTGGACAGGGTTATACTGAAGCTTTCTTT
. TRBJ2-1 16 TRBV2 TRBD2 CASSESGRARADEQFF TGTGCCAGCAGTGAGAGCGGGAGGGCCCGGGCCGATGAGCAGTTCTTC
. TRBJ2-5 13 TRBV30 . CAWSVAGRETQYF TGTGCCTGGAGTGTGGCAGGGAGGGAGACCCAGTACTTC
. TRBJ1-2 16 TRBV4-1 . CASSQDPGGASYGYTF TGCGCCAGCAGCCAAGATCCCGGAGGGGCCTCCTATGGCTACACCTTC
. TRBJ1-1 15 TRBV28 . CASRAPGVVNTEAFF TGTGCCAGCAGGGCGCCCGGGGTTGTGAACACTGAAGCTTTCTTT
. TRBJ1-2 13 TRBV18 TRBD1 CASSPGQEDGYTF TGTGCCAGCTCACCGGGACAGGAGGATGGCTACACCTTC
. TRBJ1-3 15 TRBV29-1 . CSVRPLEGAGNTIYF TGCAGCGTTCGTCCCCTTGAGGGAGCTGGAAACACCATATATTTT
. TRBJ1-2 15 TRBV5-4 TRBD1 CASSSQDRGYYGYTF TGTGCCAGCAGCTCCCAAGACAGGGGATACTATGGCTACACCTTC
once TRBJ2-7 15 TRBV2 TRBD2 CASRSSGGSSYEQYF TGTGCCAGCAGATCTAGCGGGGGAAGCTCCTACGAGCAGTACTTC